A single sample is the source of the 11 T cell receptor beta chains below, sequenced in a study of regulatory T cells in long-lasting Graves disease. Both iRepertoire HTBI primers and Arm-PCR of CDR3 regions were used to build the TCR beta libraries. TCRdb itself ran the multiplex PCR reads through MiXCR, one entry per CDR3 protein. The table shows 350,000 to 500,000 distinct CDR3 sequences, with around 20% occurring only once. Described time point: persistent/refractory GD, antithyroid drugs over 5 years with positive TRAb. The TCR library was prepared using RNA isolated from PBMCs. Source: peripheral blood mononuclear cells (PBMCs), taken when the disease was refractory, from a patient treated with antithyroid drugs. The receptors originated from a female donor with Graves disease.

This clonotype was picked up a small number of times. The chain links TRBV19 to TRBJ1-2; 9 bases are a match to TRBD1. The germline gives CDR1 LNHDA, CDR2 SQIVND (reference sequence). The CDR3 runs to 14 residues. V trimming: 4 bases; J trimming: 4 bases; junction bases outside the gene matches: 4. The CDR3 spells CASSTRDRAYGYTF. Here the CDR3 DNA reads TGTGCCAGTAGTACAAGGGACAGGGCCTATGGCTACACCTTC.

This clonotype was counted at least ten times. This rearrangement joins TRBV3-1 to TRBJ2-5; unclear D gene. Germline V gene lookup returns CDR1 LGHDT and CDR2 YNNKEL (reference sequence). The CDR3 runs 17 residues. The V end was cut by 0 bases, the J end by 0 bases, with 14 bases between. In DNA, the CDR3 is TGTGCCAGCAGCCAAGACTCAGCCTACCCTTACCAAGAGACCCAGTACTTC. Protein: CASSQDSAYPYQETQYF.

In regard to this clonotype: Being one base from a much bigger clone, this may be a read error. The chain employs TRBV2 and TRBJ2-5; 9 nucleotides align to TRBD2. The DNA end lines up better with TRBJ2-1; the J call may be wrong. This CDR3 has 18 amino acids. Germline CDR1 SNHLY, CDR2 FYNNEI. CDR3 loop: CASREDFVSGRSYNEQFF. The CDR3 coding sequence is TGTGCCAGCAGGGAAGATTTTGTCAGCGGGAGGTCCTACAATGAGCAGTTCTTC.

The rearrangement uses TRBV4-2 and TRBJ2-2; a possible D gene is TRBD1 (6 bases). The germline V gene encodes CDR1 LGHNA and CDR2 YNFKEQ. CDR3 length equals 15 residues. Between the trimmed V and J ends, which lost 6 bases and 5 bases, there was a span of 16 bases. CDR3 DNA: TGTGCCAGCAGGGGAGCGGTAGGGGGAACCGGGGAGCTGTTTTTT. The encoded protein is CASRGAVGGTGELFF.

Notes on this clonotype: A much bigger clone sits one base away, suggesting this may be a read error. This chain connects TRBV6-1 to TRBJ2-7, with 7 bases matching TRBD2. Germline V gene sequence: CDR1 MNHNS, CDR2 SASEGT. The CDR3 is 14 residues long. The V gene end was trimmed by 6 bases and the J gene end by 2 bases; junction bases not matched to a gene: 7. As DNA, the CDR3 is TGTGCCAGCAGGCCCGGGGGGAGCCCCTACGAGCAGTACTTC. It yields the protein CASRPGGSPYEQYF.

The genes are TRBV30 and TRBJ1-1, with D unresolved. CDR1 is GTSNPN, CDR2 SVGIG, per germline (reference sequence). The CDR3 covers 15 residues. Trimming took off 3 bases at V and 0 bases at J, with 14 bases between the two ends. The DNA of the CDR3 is TGTGCCTGGAGCCTAGAGGTGCGCCTGAACACTGAAGCTTTCTTT. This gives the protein CAWSLEVRLNTEAFF.

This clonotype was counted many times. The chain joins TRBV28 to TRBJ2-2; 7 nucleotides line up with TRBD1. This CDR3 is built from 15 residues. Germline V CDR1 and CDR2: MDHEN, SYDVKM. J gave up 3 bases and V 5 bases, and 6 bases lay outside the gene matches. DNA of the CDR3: TGTGCCAGCAGTGGGTCACAGGGGTACACCGGGGAGCTGTTTTTT. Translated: CASSGSQGYTGELFF.

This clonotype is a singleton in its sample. In DNA, the CDR3 is TGCAGTGCTAGAGTATCGTCTCATATATACAATGAGCAGTTCTTC. This codes for CSARVSSHIYNEQFF. The chain is built from TRBV20-1 and TRBJ2-1; D is undetermined. This CDR3 is built from 15 residues. Germline V CDR1 and CDR2: DFQATT, SNEGSKA (reference sequence). Trimming cost V 1 base and J 4 bases, with 14 bases left between them.

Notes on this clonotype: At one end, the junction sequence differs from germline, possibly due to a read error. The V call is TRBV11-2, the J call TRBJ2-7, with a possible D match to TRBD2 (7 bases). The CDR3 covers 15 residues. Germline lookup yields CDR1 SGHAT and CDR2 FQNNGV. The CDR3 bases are TGCGCCAGCAGCTTGGAAGGATGGGGGGGCGACGAGCAGTACTTC. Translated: CASSLEGWGGDEQYF.

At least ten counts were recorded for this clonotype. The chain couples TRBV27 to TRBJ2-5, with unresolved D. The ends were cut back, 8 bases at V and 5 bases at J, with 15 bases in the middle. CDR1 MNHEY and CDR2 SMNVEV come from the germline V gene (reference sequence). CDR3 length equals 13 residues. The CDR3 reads CASGPPGLETQYF. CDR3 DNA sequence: TGTGCCAGCGGCCCCCCCGGCCTTGAGACCCAGTACTTC.

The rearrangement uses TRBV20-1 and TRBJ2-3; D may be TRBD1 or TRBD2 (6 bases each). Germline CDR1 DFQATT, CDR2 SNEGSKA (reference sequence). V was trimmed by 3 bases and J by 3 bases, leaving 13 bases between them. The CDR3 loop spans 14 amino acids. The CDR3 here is CSAREGGWTDTQYF. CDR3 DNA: TGCAGTGCTAGGGAGGGGGGTTGGACAGATACGCAGTATTTT.